Shown below are 12 T cell receptor beta chains from a single sample sequenced in a study of blood T cell repertoires in COVID-19. Libraries were prepared by immunoSEQ multiplex PCR; TCRdb keeps only in-frame clonotypes and omits some of them. The repertoire holds approximately 250,000 clones, 85% to 95% seen once, with about 3% in the top ten. The sequenced material came from PBMCs or T cells enriched from blood (not recorded which). Source of these receptors: a man aged 40-55 years who had been exposed to COVID-19.

This chain connects TRBV6-5 to TRBJ2-3, with D possibly TRBD2 on 6 matching bases. V was clipped by 5 bases and J by 6 bases, with 15 bases between them. CDR1 is MNHEY and CDR2 is SVGAGI in the germline V gene. The CDR3 consists of 14 residues. The CDR3: CASSPRSGGDTQYF. In DNA form, the CDR3 reads TGTGCCAGCAGTCCCCGGTCTGGAGGGGATACGCAGTATTTT.

The CDR3 here is CASGGAGNTIYF. In DNA form, the CDR3 reads TGTGCCTCCGGGGGGGCTGGAAACACCATATATTTT. The chain links TRBV10-3 to TRBJ1-3; D is perhaps TRBD1 (5 bases). CDR1 is ENHRY, CDR2 SYGVKD, per germline. This CDR3 comprises 12 residues. Between the trimmed V and J ends, which lost 11 bases and 2 bases, there was a span of 10 bases.

The CDR3 here is CASSLAPLDRVGTEAFF. CDR3 sequence (DNA): TGTGCCAGCAGCTTAGCGCCTTTGGACAGGGTCGGCACTGAAGCTTTCTTT. The chain employs TRBV11-2 and TRBJ1-1; 8 bases align to TRBD1. Trimming at V came to 1 base and at J to 4 bases, leaving 11 bases not matched to a gene. The CDR3 spans 17 residues. Germline V CDR1 and CDR2: SGHAT, FQNNGV. Full variable domain (outside the CDR3, taken from reference TRBV11-2 and TRBJ1-1): EAGVAQSPRYKIIEKRQSVAFWCNPISGHATLYWYQQILGQGPKLLIQFQNNGVVDDSQLPKDRFSAERLKGVDSTLKIQPAKLEDSAVYLCASSLAPLDRVGTEAFFGQGTRLTVV.

The CDR3 DNA sequence: TGTGCCAGCAGTCCCCCCGTCACCGGGGAGCTGTTTTTT. Residues: CASSPPVTGELFF. V is TRBV28 and J is TRBJ2-2; no clear D. V lost 5 bases to trimming and J lost 4 bases, with 8 bases between them. From germline, CDR1 is MDHEN and CDR2 SYDVKM. The CDR3 sequence is 13 residues long. The complete variable domain, with remaining parts taken from reference TRBV28 and TRBJ2-2, reads DVKVTQSSRYLVKRTGEKVFLECVQDMDHENMFWYRQDPGLGLRLIYFSYDVKMKEKGDIPEGYSVSREKKERFSLILESASTNQTSMYLCASSPPVTGELFFGEGSRLTVL.

This rearrangement joins TRBV18 to TRBJ2-5, with D possibly matching TRBD2 (6 bases). V was trimmed by 2 bases and J by 5 bases, leaving 9 bases between them. Germline CDR1 KGHSH, CDR2 LQKENI. This CDR3 is 13 amino acids long. The CDR3: CASSPTGRETQYF. CDR3 DNA sequence: TGTGCCAGCTCACCAACGGGGAGGGAGACCCAGTACTTC. The entire variable domain, with the rest obtained from reference TRBV18 and TRBJ2-5, is as follows: NAGVMQNPRHLVRRRGQEARLRCSPMKGHSHVYWYRQLPEEGLKFMVYLQKENIIDESGMPKERFSAEFPKEGPSILRIQQVVRGDSAAYFCASSPTGRETQYFGPGTRLLVL.

The chain couples TRBV6-1 to TRBJ1-1; TRBD1 might be the D (5 bases). CDR3 length equals 14 residues. The germline V and J ends were trimmed by 1 base and 3 bases, with 9 bases remaining between them. CDR1 and CDR2 from the germline V gene are MNHNS and SASEGT. This CDR3 reads CASSEGPGHTEAFF. CDR3 DNA sequence: TGTGCCAGCAGTGAAGGTCCAGGGCACACTGAAGCTTTCTTT.

V gene TRBV18 combines with J gene TRBJ2-3; 7 nucleotides agree with TRBD1. Trimming cost V 1 base and J 5 bases; bases outside gene matches: 12. CDR1 and CDR2 from the germline V gene are KGHSH and LQKENI. The CDR3 consists of 17 residues. DNA for the CDR3: TGTGCCAGCTCACCACTCAGGACAGGTGTCCTGGGAGATACGCAGTATTTT. Translation gives CASSPLRTGVLGDTQYF.

V usage is TRBV6-2 or TRBV6-3 and J usage is TRBJ2-1, with TRBD2 identical over 10 bases. CDR1 MNHEY and CDR2 SVGEGT come from the germline V gene. CDR3 length equals 18 residues. The junction had 9 bases not matched to a gene; V was cut back by 0 bases and J by 4 bases. The CDR3 is CASSYSKGLAGAYNEQFF. CDR3 in DNA: TGTGCCAGCAGTTACTCGAAAGGGCTAGCGGGAGCGTACAATGAGCAGTTCTTC.

To note about this clone: Other DNA variants within this sample encode the same CDR3. This chain links TRBV28 with TRBJ2-7; 8 bases fit TRBD1. In germline, CDR1 is MDHEN, CDR2 SYDVKM. The CDR3 covers 14 residues. Trimming took 6 bases from V and 0 from J; bases not matched to a gene: 4. The CDR3 sequence: CASRGTGNSYEQYF. CDR3 coding DNA: TGTGCCAGCAGGGGGACAGGAAACTCCTACGAGCAGTACTTC.

The chain recombines TRBV6-5 with TRBJ1-1; 8 nucleotides align to TRBD1. J gave up 5 bases and V 6 bases, and 8 bases lay outside the gene matches. CDR3 length equals 14 residues. CDR1 MNHEY and CDR2 SVGAGI come from the germline V gene. The CDR3 DNA follows: TGTGCCAGCAGATTCGACAGGGGTATGACTGAAGCTTTCTTT. Encoded protein: CASRFDRGMTEAFF.

This chain uses TRBV19 with TRBJ2-7; 9 bases are shared with TRBD2. The CDR3 length is 14 residues. V shed 7 bases and J 1 base; nucleotides not matched to a gene: 5. The germline CDR1 and CDR2 sequences are LNHDA and SQIVND (reference sequence). The CDR3 loop reads CASTFSGSSYEQYF. Written as DNA, the CDR3 is TGTGCCAGTACCTTTAGCGGGAGTTCCTACGAGCAGTACTTC.

V is TRBV19 and J is TRBJ2-1; 7 bases align to TRBD1. Germline assignment: CDR1 LNHDA and CDR2 SQIVND (reference sequence). V dropped 6 bases and J dropped 6; count of bases not matched to a gene: 5. CDR3 length: 13 residues. In DNA form, the CDR3 reads TGTGCCAGTAGCTCGGGACAGTTCAATGAGCAGTTCTTC. Residues: CASSSGQFNEQFF.